This entry features one T cell receptor beta chain sequence. Its antigen is unidentified. Trimming pared 1 base from V and 6 bases from J, leaving 9 bases between. The CDR3 length is 13 residues. Per germline, CDR1 LGHDT and CDR2 YNNKEL (reference sequence). This sample was included in a study of T cell responses to AZD1222 COVID-19 vaccine. Study information: Second doses were pooled across both intervals (about 4 or about 12 weeks). General study findings and limits: Spike-specific TCRs gained breadth and depth after people received two AZD1222 doses. Among spike-specific TCRs, nearly half reportedly target unmutated variant regions. Sampled repertoires all dated from after the peak T cell response.

The data were produced by immunoSEQ multiplex PCR, yet TCRdb's version contains in-frame clones alone and is incomplete. The sample has approximately 74,000 clones, 86% seen once. V is TRBV3-1 (or the pseudogene TRBV3-2) and J is TRBJ1-1; the D gene is possibly TRBD1 (5 bases). The TCR originated in an adult in good health. Sequencing was performed on peripheral blood, taken on day 0 of AZD1222 vaccination. CDR3 sequence (DNA): TGTGCCAGCAGCCAAGCAAGGGGCTCTGAAGCTTTCTTT. This encodes CASSQARGSEAFF.